Sequencing of this T cell receptor (beta chain) was carried out in a study of cytomegalovirus exposure and HLA in healthy donors (TCRdb year 2017). For context, the study as a whole: In an earlier analysis of 587 of the donors, about 260 Gb of sequence data and 117 million unique TCR beta sequences from 180 million or so T cells were reported. An early release that covered fewer than 800 HLA-typed donors contained approximately 300 gigabases of sequencing data and around 85 million unique TCR sequences. The genetic ancestry cluster associated with self-reported Caucasian donors included about four fifths of the 300 to 400 genotyped donors. The study aimed to test whether signatures of past pathogen exposure could be identified by cataloging public T cell receptors. The T cell repertoires of 666 subjects were profiled by immunosequencing and related to cytomegalovirus serostatus. A separate validation cohort of some 130 different subjects was used in addition to the roughly 700-subject first cohort. High-throughput TCR immunosequencing, statistical association of individual TCRs with disease status, and machine learning were combined to predict cytomegalovirus infection status. In a later analysis, previously published TCR beta repertoires from several hundred donors were re-analyzed and high-resolution HLA genotyping was added so that TCR occurrence patterns could be studied. The later analysis used no new phenotypic data to find candidate immune exposures, relying instead on TCR beta sequences and their occurrence across donors. To decide whether each TCR beta V gene segment behaved as functional or pseudogenic, an earlier analysis of approximately 590 of the donors relied on high-throughput TCR beta sequencing. Alongside the repertoire data, information on donor age, sex, ethnicity and CMV serostatus was compiled. A later genetic analysis used genome-wide SNP genotypes for about three fifths of the 666 donors, treating that subset as a discovery cohort. All discovery cohort repertoires had been generated using a single sequencing platform. Class I and class II HLA loci were covered by the typing at four-digit resolution. The number of donors typed differed by locus, with about 629-630 for A, B, C, DRB1 and DQB1, more than 500 for DQA1, some 570 for DPA1, and around 460 for DPB1. Roughly 5 DR-DQ haplotypes were handled as single units for association and clustering, since linkage in the cohort was strong. On average, roughly 240,000 unique TCR beta nucleotide sequences were sequenced per donor among 300 to 500 genotyped donors of the cohort, with roughly 18% of those sequences being non-productive.

As encoded in the germline V gene (reference sequence), CDR1 is LNHDA while CDR2 is SQIVND. From the cysteine through the phenylalanine, the CDR3 covers 15 amino acids. The CDR3 DNA has 45 bases and is translated from base 1. Trimming takes 6 bases from V and 3 bases from J, and the germline ends sit 14 bases apart. Libraries were prepared through the immunoSEQ multiplex PCR assay. For the multiplex PCR, a mixture combining 60 forward primers for TCR Vbeta segments and 13 reverse primers for TCR Jbeta segments was used. A multiplex PCR assay on genomic DNA amplified the CDR3 region of rearranged TCR beta genes. On the Illumina HiSeq System, the amplified TCR beta libraries were sequenced as 87-base-pair reads. For the original study's pipeline: Across the roughly 640 repertoires, a later analysis counted about 81 million unique TCR beta chains, roughly 11 million of which were shared by at least two donors. Raw reads were error-corrected and collapsed into unique sequences by a nearest-neighbor algorithm in which closely related sequences were merged to remove PCR and sequencing errors. CDR3 sequences were aligned to IMGT reference sequences to assign V, D and J gene segments. For a sequence to be retained, at least a six-nucleotide match to both a V gene segment and a J gene segment was required. A rearrangement was called productive if the CDR3 had no stop codons and remained in frame with V and J, and every other rearrangement was called non-productive. CDR3 was defined by IMGT convention, running from the second conserved V-encoded cysteine to the conserved J-encoded phenylalanine. In an earlier analysis of around 570 of the donors, sequences lacking an unambiguous match to a single V gene segment were excluded. In an earlier analysis of 587 of the donors, a V segment was called functional when productive rearrangements were above 56.7%, and segregating when the standard deviation between donors exceeded 5%. A statistical classification framework was built for diagnosing cytomegalovirus status from the catalog of TCR beta chain sequences. In a later analysis, V and J genes were assigned by comparing TCR nucleotide sequences against IMGT/GENE-DB human TR gene sequences. In a later analysis, CDR3 sequences and most-parsimonious VDJ recombination scenarios were assigned using the TCRdist pipeline. In a later analysis, every TCR beta chain was defined by the combination of its CDR3 amino acid sequence and its V-gene family, and reads without a unique V-gene family were dropped. A later analysis removed roughly 590 highly shared, low-generation-probability nucleotide sequences to deal with suspected cross-contamination and a sequencing artifact. In a later analysis, a clonal expansion index was calculated for each public chain from normalized within-repertoire ranks of inferred template counts. In a later analysis, generation probabilities were computed with a VDJ recombination model fitted to out-of-frame rearrangements, and the resulting probabilities were checked against IGoR. In a later analysis, TCR-TCR, TCR-HLA and TCR-CMV co-occurrence was scored with hypergeometric tests, and a repertoire-size bias correction was applied to TCR pairs. False discovery rates were estimated in a later analysis by permuting HLA or CMV assignments 20 times. In a later analysis, co-occurring TCRs were grouped with DBSCAN, and TCRdist sequence similarity was added when clustering was performed within HLA-allele-positive subsets. Repertoires with fewer than 30,000 or more than 120,000 public chains were left out of co-occurrence clustering, as were about 5 repertoires with anomalous nucleotide sharing. TCRdb provides this immuneACCESS table in a form limited to in-frame rearrangements. Some clones are lacking; in checked studies, under half of them reflect an unresolved V gene, and why the rest are absent is not known. That table is the source of V, J and clone size, and D and trimming were worked out from the DNA. Here the sample has roughly 130,000 clones; about 84% occur a single time. Of the sample, roughly 1.2% falls within the top ten clones.

Of note for this clone: It has no known antigen specificity. Qualities for individual bases were not recorded, and no much larger clone is one base off.

The cohort was made up of 500 to 850 healthy bone marrow donors. At the time of sampling, every cohort member was nominally healthy, though immune exposures that went unrecorded were likely present. The donor tested CMV seronegative and was one of the 352 seronegative cohort members. A peripheral blood sample was collected from each donor, and TCR beta sequencing was performed on peripheral blood mononuclear cells. Genomic DNA was extracted from the blood cell samples with the Qiagen DNeasy Blood Extraction Kit. General findings and caveats noted by the study authors: The study listed 150 to 200 TCR beta chains as associated with cytomegalovirus. Several of the top co-occurrence clusters appeared to be linked to parvovirus B19, influenza, CMV and Epstein-Barr virus, according to a later analysis. Most CMV-associated TCR beta chains appeared to be HLA-restricted in a later analysis, and the HLA associations seemed to be driven largely by CMV exposure. In a later genetic analysis, fewer N-insertions in productive TCRs were reported among donors in an Asian-associated ancestry cluster than the roughly 700-donor mean. In a later analysis, the rate of TCR association differed among HLA loci, with DRB1 alleles having the most associated TCRs and HLA-C alleles having the fewest. Because the 87-base-pair reads could not distinguish some IMGT-functional V segments, including TRBV6-2 and TRBV6-3, those segments were excluded. For the cohort, immune exposure information was limited to CMV serostatus. An earlier analysis of 450 to 750 of the donors showed that most TCR beta V segments appeared in productive rearrangements either about 87% or about 30% of the time, which broadly matched IMGT annotations. The sequencing pipeline was judged likely to have produced a cluster of highly shared sequence variants as a technical artifact. Strong co-occurrence of HLA alleles, especially DR and DQ, made assigning TCR associations to individual alleles difficult. HLA typing was unavailable for some donors at each locus, so association tests used only the typed subset. In a later analysis, HLA-associated TCR beta chains were found to be more clonally expanded and to have lower generation probabilities than equally common non-associated chains. Specific HLA alleles were associated with 15,000 to 20,000 TCR beta sequences at a false discovery rate of 0.05 in a later analysis. While some public TCRs were present in many individuals, most TCR sequences turned up only very rarely across donors. A further reported finding was that TCR beta sequences accurately predicted the HLA-A and HLA-B alleles for most subjects in the first cohort. Correlated functional status among segregating V segments might reflect linkage disequilibrium, but an unknown experimental factor could not be ruled out. A few of the identified cytomegalovirus-associated TCR beta chains were confirmed in vitro to be specific for cytomegalovirus antigens. Because counts were too low, some 17 rarely observed V segments, including chromosome 9 orphons, were left out of the earlier analysis of several hundred of the donors. Presence/absence analyses assumed roughly uniform sequencing depth across donors, an assumption that may not hold. It was suggested by the authors that the approach could potentially be generalized to other disease states and immunological phenotypes. The classifier was reported to diagnose cytomegalovirus status with high specificity and sensitivity in both the original and validation cohorts. An association between a missense DCLRE1C variant and V-gene and J-gene trimming of TCR beta chains was found in a later genetic analysis and replicated in an independent cohort. Only TCR beta chains were sequenced in this cohort, and the absence of alpha or paired-chain data limited detectable features.

The sequence derives from a boy between 10 and 17 years old in good health and CMV-seronegative. Sequencing input: PBMCs. The chain is encoded by TRBV19 joined to TRBJ2-2; the D region possibly corresponds to TRBD1 (5 bases align). The sequenced DNA is TGTGCCAGTAGCCCCCCCGGACACCACACCGGGGAGCTGTTTTTT. It is translated as CASSPPGHHTGELFF.